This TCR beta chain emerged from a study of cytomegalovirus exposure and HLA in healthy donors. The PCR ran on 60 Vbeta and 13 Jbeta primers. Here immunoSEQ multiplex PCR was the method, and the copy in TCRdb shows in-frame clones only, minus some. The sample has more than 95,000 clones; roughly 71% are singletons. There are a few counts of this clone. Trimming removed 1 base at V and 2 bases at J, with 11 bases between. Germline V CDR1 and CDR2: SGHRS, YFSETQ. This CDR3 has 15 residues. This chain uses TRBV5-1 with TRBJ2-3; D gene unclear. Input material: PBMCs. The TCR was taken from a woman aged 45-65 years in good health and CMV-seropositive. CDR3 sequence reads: CASSLSNSITDTQYF. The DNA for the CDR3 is TGCGCCAGCAGCTTGTCAAACAGTATCACAGATACGCAGTATTTT. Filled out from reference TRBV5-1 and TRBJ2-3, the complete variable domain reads KAGVTQTPRYLIKTRGQQVTLSCSPISGHRSVSWYQQTPGQGLQFLFEYFSETQRNKGNFPGRFSGRQFSNSRSEMNVSTLELGDSALYLCASSLSNSITDTQYFGPGTRLTVL.